This TCR beta chain is drawn from a study of T cell clusters in autoimmune cytopenias. Study-level background: A median of about 49,000 TRB reads per sample yielded a median around 2,500 distinct clonotypes.

The CDR3 contains 16 residues. The germline V gene has CDR1 KGHSH and CDR2 LQKENI. TRB was amplified from about 270 ng of peripheral blood genomic DNA per sample. Comment on this clonotype: Its antigen is currently unknown.

Regarding the study as a whole: TRB repertoire shifts in secondary cytopenia and chronic lymphocytic leukemia mostly reflected lymphoma, not autoimmunity. The T cell clusters came from computational analysis alone and lack functional validation. Compared with active autoimmune hepatitis patients, healthy donors showed roughly 3-fold more exclusive TRB clusters.

TRB rearrangements were amplified by touch-down multiplex PCR with mixed TRB-A/B primers. TCRdb re-called the multiplex PCR reads and shows each CDR3 protein once, DNA omitted. The sample totals several thousand distinct CDR3 sequences. The material sequenced was peripheral blood. This TCR was sampled from a human donor with an autoimmune cytopenia or autoimmune hepatitis (not recorded which). The gene calls are TRBV18 and TRBJ2-2. The CDR3: CASSKAGLGGTGELFF.